Below, 30 T cell receptor beta chains from the same sample are listed, as sequenced in a study of identical twins' blood T cells. TCRdb fed the 5' RACE reads into MiXCR, producing one record per CDR3 protein. Of 300,000 to 400,000 distinct CDR3 sequences listed, under 30% are singletons. Input material: PBMCs. The receptors originated from a woman aged 18-55 years in good health.

The chain combines TRBV3-1 with TRBJ2-2, with 10 bases identical to TRBD2. This CDR3 has 16 residues. The germline V gene has CDR1 LGHDT and CDR2 YNNKEL (reference sequence). The J segment lost 3 bases and the V segment lost 2 bases, leaving 3 bases of the junction unmatched. The CDR3 loop reads CASSQPTSGHTGELFF. DNA of the CDR3: TGTGCCAGCAGCCAACCGACTAGCGGGCACACCGGGGAGCTGTTTTTT.

V and J are TRBV28 and TRBJ2-5, with D hard to call. Trimming removed 7 bases from V and 4 bases from J, with 13 bases in between. The CDR3 extends over 13 amino acids. Germline V gene sequence: CDR1 MDHEN, CDR2 SYDVKM. Here the CDR3 DNA reads TGTGCCAGCAACAACAGAGTCAGAGAGACCCAGTACTTC. Its translation: CASNNRVRETQYF.

V is TRBV7-8 and J is TRBJ1-6; D may be TRBD1 (5 bases). Between the trimmed V and J ends, which lost 5 bases and 5 bases, there was a span of 10 bases. This CDR3 spans 14 amino acids. Per germline, CDR1 SGHVS and CDR2 FQNEAQ. This CDR3 is CASSIGTDNSPLHF. CDR3 in DNA: TGTGCCAGCAGCATCGGGACGGATAATTCACCCCTCCACTTT.

The gene calls are TRBV2 and TRBJ2-1; D possibly uses TRBD1 or TRBD2 (7 bases each). The germline gives CDR1 SNHLY, CDR2 FYNNEI. This CDR3 is built from 14 residues. The V and J ends lost 2 bases and 7 bases respectively, with 12 bases between them. The CDR3 DNA sequence: TGTGCCAGCAGTGAACAGGGGGAGGGGAATGAGCAGTTCTTC. It codes for CASSEQGEGNEQFF.

The chain uses TRBV20-1 and TRBJ1-2, with a possible D match to TRBD1 (6 bases). V was clipped by 4 bases and J by 9 bases, with 18 bases between them. Per germline, CDR1 DFQATT and CDR2 SNEGSKA (reference sequence). This CDR3 is built from 13 residues. As DNA, the CDR3 is TGCAGTGCTACACCTAACAGGGTTTTGAGCTACACCTTC. It codes for CSATPNRVLSYTF.

This clonotype was recorded many times. The chain combines TRBV6-5 with TRBJ1-2, with D possibly TRBD1 on 6 matching bases. V was shortened by 4 bases and J by 4 bases, with 13 bases between the two germline ends. CDR1 is MNHEY and CDR2 is SVGAGI in the germline V gene. CDR3 length: 14 residues. Here the CDR3 DNA reads TGTGCCAGCAGTTTGTCGGGGGGCAGCTATGGCTACACCTTC. Its translation: CASSLSGGSYGYTF.

This clonotype was observed a handful of times. The chain joins TRBV7-3 to TRBJ2-2; possible D gene TRBD2, 6 bases. This CDR3 has 16 residues. CDR1 is SGHTA, CDR2 FQGTGA, per germline. The V end was cut by 0 bases, the J end by 0 bases, with 8 bases between. The CDR3 nucleotides are TGTGCCAGCAGCTTAACGGGACTTGCGAACACCGGGGAGCTGTTTTTT. Amino acids: CASSLTGLANTGELFF.

This clonotype was seen only a few times. The chain links TRBV29-1 to TRBJ2-1; no firm D call. Germline CDR1 reads SQVTM; CDR2 reads ANQGSEA. The CDR3 covers 11 residues. Trimming took off 3 bases at V and 10 bases at J, with 10 bases between the two ends. This CDR3 reads CSVDVAREQFF. The CDR3 nucleotides read TGCAGCGTTGATGTAGCTAGAGAGCAGTTCTTC.

The chain employs TRBV19 and TRBJ1-2; 10 nucleotides match TRBD1. The J segment lost 4 bases and the V segment lost 5 bases, leaving 7 bases of the junction unmatched. CDR1 LNHDA and CDR2 SQIVND come from the germline V gene (reference sequence). CDR3 size: 15 residues. The CDR3 reads CASSLKTGGSYGYTF. The DNA of the CDR3 is TGTGCCAGTAGTTTGAAGACAGGGGGCAGCTATGGCTACACCTTC.

This clonotype was found once. V gene TRBV7-2 combines with J gene TRBJ1-1, with D perhaps matching TRBD1 (5 bases). The CDR3 spans 12 residues. V lost 8 bases and J 12 bases, leaving 19 bases between the germline ends. CDR1 is SGHTA and CDR2 is FQGNSA in the germline V gene. As DNA, the CDR3 is TGTGCCAGCGGCTCCACCGGGACGGTATCTTTCTTT. It is translated as CASGSTGTVSFF.

V and J are TRBV20-1 and TRBJ2-3; the D gene is possibly TRBD2 (6 bases). The CDR3 is 15 residues long. Germline-derived CDR1 and CDR2 are DFQATT and SNEGSKA (reference sequence). V was cut by 5 bases and J by 0 bases, with 15 bases left in between. The CDR3, as DNA: TGCAGTGCTCCCCTAGGCGGAGGGAGCACAGATACGCAGTATTTT. Its translation is CSAPLGGGSTDTQYF.

This clonotype was found a few times. The chain joins TRBV20-1 to TRBJ1-2; 8 bases fit TRBD1. Unmatched junction bases numbered 8, after V lost 5 bases and J lost 3 bases. This CDR3 has 14 residues. Germline V CDR1 and CDR2: DFQATT, SNEGSKA (reference sequence). The CDR3 bases are TGCAGTGCTCTTGGACAGGGAGGTGACTATGGCTACACCTTC. This encodes CSALGQGGDYGYTF.

The chain uses TRBV18 and TRBJ2-7; D perhaps matches TRBD1 (6 bases). With 3 bases removed from V and 1 base from J, the gap between germline ends came to 10 bases. Germline CDR1 is KGHSH and CDR2 is LQKENI. This CDR3 comprises 14 residues. The DNA of the CDR3 is TGTGCCAGCTCACCCCAAGGACAGTCCTACGAGCAGTACTTC. Translation: CASSPQGQSYEQYF. Complete variable domain (other parts from reference TRBV18 and TRBJ2-7): NAGVMQNPRHLVRRRGQEARLRCSPMKGHSHVYWYRQLPEEGLKFMVYLQKENIIDESGMPKERFSAEFPKEGPSILRIQQVVRGDSAAYFCASSPQGQSYEQYFGPGTRLTVT.

A single count supports this clonotype. Written as DNA, the CDR3 is TGTGCCACCGCACCTAGCGGGGGTAGGGATACGCAGTATTTT. Translation gives CATAPSGGRDTQYF. The V call is TRBV15, the J call TRBJ2-3; 10 nucleotides line up with TRBD2. Germline CDR1 and CDR2: LNHNV and YYDKDF (reference sequence). V was pared by 8 bases and J by 6 bases, with 8 bases of the junction left unmatched. This CDR3 contains 14 residues.

The chain combines TRBV18 with TRBJ1-5, with D hard to call. The V and J ends lost 2 bases and 7 bases respectively, with 9 bases between them. This CDR3 is 13 amino acids long. Germline-derived CDR1 and CDR2 are KGHSH and LQKENI. This chain's CDR3 is CASSPSTGQPQHF. For the CDR3, the DNA is TGTGCCAGCTCACCAAGCACGGGACAGCCCCAGCATTTT.

The chain couples TRBV5-1 to TRBJ1-1, with 8 bases matching TRBD1. J gave up 2 bases and V 5 bases, and 5 bases lay outside the gene matches. CDR3 size: 14 residues. Germline V lookup: CDR1 SGHRS, CDR2 YFSETQ. The CDR3 nucleotides read TGCGCCAGCAGACCTGACAGGGGAAACACTGAAGCTTTCTTT. Residues: CASRPDRGNTEAFF. Supplemented by reference TRBV5-1 and TRBJ1-1, the full variable domain reads KAGVTQTPRYLIKTRGQQVTLSCSPISGHRSVSWYQQTPGQGLQFLFEYFSETQRNKGNFPGRFSGRQFSNSRSEMNVSTLELGDSALYLCASRPDRGNTEAFFGQGTRLTVV.

This clonotype has at least ten counts. The chain has TRBV6-5 and TRBJ1-5; 9 bases are shared with TRBD1. CDR1 is MNHEY and CDR2 is SVGAGI in the germline V gene. After removal of 5 bases from V and 4 bases from J, the junction contained 3 bases not matched to a gene. This CDR3 contains 14 residues. As DNA, the CDR3 is TGTGCCAGCAGTAAGGGACAGGGTAATCAGCCCCAGCATTTT. Its translation: CASSKGQGNQPQHF.

This clonotype was detected ten times or more. One end of the junction fails to match germline, which may point to a read error. J is TRBJ2-2 and V is TRBV7-9; D call uncertain. Germline V gene data show CDR1 as SEHNR and CDR2 as FQNEAQ (reference sequence). This CDR3 contains 13 residues. The CDR3 region has the DNA TGTGCCAGCAGTTTAGTTAGCACCGGGGAGCTGTTTTTT. This translates into CASSLVSTGELFF.

The gene calls are TRBV5-1 and TRBJ1-3; the match to TRBD1 covers 8 bases. The CDR3 runs to 14 residues. The junction had 2 bases not matched to a gene; V was cut back by 2 bases and J by 4 bases. Per germline, CDR1 SGHRS and CDR2 YFSETQ. CDR3: CASSLPGGGNTIYF. Here the CDR3 DNA reads TGCGCCAGCAGCTTACCAGGGGGCGGAAACACCATATATTTT.

This clonotype came up a few times. The chain has TRBV11-2 and TRBJ2-2; D remains unclear. Per germline, CDR1 SGHAT and CDR2 FQNNGV. This CDR3 is built from 12 residues. The germline V and J ends were trimmed by 1 base and 7 bases, with 4 bases remaining between them. Written as DNA, the CDR3 is TGTGCCAGCAGCTTAGTCATCGGGGAGCTGTTTTTT. It translates to CASSLVIGELFF.

With respect to this clonotype: A much more abundant neighbour one base away suggests this may be a read error. The chain recombines TRBV7-9 with TRBJ1-1; D is unresolved. Germline CDR1 reads SEHNR; CDR2 reads FQNEAQ (reference sequence). The CDR3 sequence is 14 residues long. The CDR3 DNA reads TGTGCCAGCGGCTTAGTTGGCTGGGGCACTGAAGCTTTCTTT. Translation gives CASGLVGWGTEAFF.

The table lists this clonotype with a few counts. The chain is built from TRBV15 and TRBJ1-1, with D possibly being TRBD1 (6 bases). Trimming stripped 3 bases from V and 4 bases from J, with 15 bases between. The CDR3 has 15 residues. Germline lookup yields CDR1 LNHNV and CDR2 YYDKDF (reference sequence). CDR3 amino acids: CATSSGLQGSTEAFF. CDR3 in DNA: TGTGCCACCAGCAGTGGACTTCAGGGGAGCACTGAAGCTTTCTTT.

Turning to this clonotype: One end of the junction is discordant with germline, which a read error may explain. The chain employs TRBV5-1 and TRBJ2-7; the match to TRBD1 covers 9 bases. Looked up from germline, CDR1 is SGHRS and CDR2 is YFSETQ. The CDR3 sequence is 15 residues long. CDR3: CASSKDRGSAYEQHF. CDR3 sequence (DNA): TGCGCCAGCAGCAAGGACAGGGGTAGCGCCTACGAGCAGCACTTC.

The chain carries TRBV19 and TRBJ2-1; D tentatively fits TRBD1 or TRBD2 (5 bases each). The CDR3 contains 15 residues. V lost 5 bases, J lost 5 bases, and 16 bases lay in between. Germline CDR1 reads LNHDA; CDR2 reads SQIVND (reference sequence). CDR3 DNA: TGTGCCAGTAGTCCCGCCGGGACCTTCGACAATGAGCAGTTCTTC. This translates into CASSPAGTFDNEQFF.

Worth noting for this clonotype: One end of the junction is discordant with germline, which a read error may explain. V is TRBV3-1 and J is TRBJ1-3, with 8 bases matching TRBD1. This CDR3 is 15 amino acids long. Germline loops: CDR1 LGHDT, CDR2 YNNKEL (reference sequence). The CDR3 DNA sequence: TGTGTCAGCAGCCAAGGACAGGGCAGTGGAAACACCATATATTTT. It yields the protein CVSSQGQGSGNTIYF.

V usage is TRBV19 and J usage is TRBJ2-2; 7 bases line up with TRBD1. Germline V lookup: CDR1 LNHDA, CDR2 SQIVND (reference sequence). The CDR3 is made up of 15 amino acids. Germline trimming cut 7 bases from V and 2 bases from J; bases unmatched to any gene: 7. CDR3 amino acids: CASKEGQLNTGELFF. The DNA for the CDR3 is TGTGCCAGTAAAGAGGGACAGTTAAACACCGGGGAGCTGTTTTTT.

V is TRBV29-1 and J is TRBJ1-2; TRBD1 is a possible D gene (5 bases). The germline gives CDR1 SQVTM, CDR2 ANQGSEA. The CDR3 extends over 12 amino acids. V was clipped by 4 bases and J by 3 bases, with 9 bases between them. In DNA form, the CDR3 reads TGCAGCGTTGTACAGGTTGACTATGGCTACACCTTC. As protein: CSVVQVDYGYTF.

This chain uses TRBV20-1 with TRBJ1-6; unclear D gene. The CDR3 is 11 amino acids. Germline V lookup: CDR1 DFQATT, CDR2 SNEGSKA (reference sequence). V was clipped by 3 bases and J by 8 bases, with 5 bases between them. The CDR3 sequence is CSARGDSPLHF. As DNA, the CDR3 is TGCAGTGCTAGGGGCGATTCACCCCTCCACTTT.

The chain has TRBV7-2 and TRBJ2-1; TRBD2 aligns across 8 bases. The germline CDR1 and CDR2 sequences are SGHTA and FQGNSA. The CDR3 length is 16 residues. J lost 6 bases, V lost 1 base, and 8 bases had no gene match. In DNA, the CDR3 is TGTGCCAGCAGCTTAGTAGGACTAGCAGGCCCCAATGAGCAGTTCTTC. Translation: CASSLVGLAGPNEQFF.

This clonotype was picked up many times. This sequence joins TRBV29-1 and TRBJ2-3; D not resolved. Trimming pared 4 bases from V and 6 bases from J, leaving 11 bases between. The CDR3 runs to 12 residues. Germline-derived CDR1 and CDR2 are SQVTM and ANQGSEA. CDR3 sequence reads: CSVGRLGDTQYF. DNA for the CDR3: TGCAGCGTTGGCAGGCTTGGGGATACGCAGTATTTT.